The subject of this entry is one TCR beta chain. Antigen specificity is unknown. Via CD45RO/CCR7/CD25/CD127/CD95/CD27, cells of the CD4+ naive, central memory, regulatory and stem cell-like memory subsets were sorted. All of the isolated RNA was reverse transcribed, so expressed TCRB transcripts were sequenced. Libraries were prepared by immunoSEQ multiplex PCR; TCRdb keeps only in-frame clonotypes and omits some of them. The sample lists 350,000 to 400,000 clones, approximately 16% occurring once. This sample was included in a study of beta chain features in type 1 diabetes. Study results and limitations: The study found moderately but significantly shorter TCRB CDR3s in all four CD4+ subsets of Type 1 diabetes patients.

The ends lost 2 bases at V and 13 bases at J; junction bases unmatched: 23. The germline CDR1 and CDR2 sequences are SGHDT and YYEEEE. This CDR3 is 17 amino acids long. The receptor was isolated from a woman aged 18-35 years in good health. The sample taken for sequencing was naive CD4+ T cells from blood. The rearrangement uses TRBV5-6 and TRBJ1-1; 7 bases match TRBD1. CDR3 in amino acids: CASSFLDGRDAGGRGFF. CDR3 DNA sequence: TGTGCCAGCAGCTTCCTGGACGGACGAGATGCAGGGGGAAGGGGTTTCTTT.